Following are 2 T cell receptor beta chains from one sample sequenced in a study of blood T cell repertoires in COVID-19. TCRdb keeps only in-frame clones here, not all; method: immunoSEQ multiplex PCR. This table holds a few hundred thousand clones, roughly 88% found once. The material sequenced was peripheral blood. The receptors were sampled from a woman aged 25 to 39 with active or convalescent COVID-19.

The chain joins TRBV9 to TRBJ1-1; D uncertain. Per germline, CDR1 SGDLS and CDR2 YYNGEE. The V end lost 4 bases, the J end lost 3 bases, and 16 bases lay between the germline ends. The CDR3 extends over 15 amino acids. CDR3 coding DNA: TGTGCCAGCAGCTCCTCGGGTCCCAGCCACACTGAAGCTTTCTTT. Encoded protein: CASSSSGPSHTEAFF.

In its sample, this clone was seen a few times. The V and J genes are TRBV6-1 and TRBJ2-1; 7 bases match TRBD2. The V gene's germline CDR1 is MNHNS and CDR2 SASEGT. The trim removed 0 bases at V and 4 bases at J, leaving 6 bases unmatched. The CDR3 contains 16 residues. The CDR3 DNA is TGTGCCAGCAGTGAAGCTGGGGGGGGAGGTTACAATGAGCAGTTCTTC. Translation gives CASSEAGGGGYNEQFF.